This TCR beta chain is from a study of T cells after yellow fever vaccination. The study, taken as a whole, reports: Most primary-vaccination clones recurred post-booster (roughly 96% CD4, 85% to 90% CD8).

By 5'RACE template switching, TCR cDNA was produced, with a universal primer site and UMIs added in the process. MiXCR, applied by TCRdb to the 5' RACE reads, yields one record per CDR3 protein. The sample includes approximately 120,000 distinct CDR3 sequences, approximately 8.4% of them seen just once. Germline assignment: CDR1 MNHEY and CDR2 SVGEGT. With 5 bases clipped from V and 4 bases from J, the junction kept 6 bases outside the gene matches. CDR3 length equals 16 residues. In its sample, this clonotype was seen a few times. What it binds is not known. The chain links TRBV6-2 or TRBV6-3 to TRBJ2-6, with 9 bases fitting TRBD1. The sequenced sample was CD8+ T cells sorted from PBMCs, obtained on the day of the yellow fever booster vaccination. This TCR was recovered from a man between 18 and 35 years old who received the YFV17D yellow fever vaccine. The CDR3 DNA reads as TGTGCCAGCAGTACCACAGGGGGCTCCGGGGCCAACGTCCTGACTTTC. Translation gives CASSTTGGSGANVLTF.